Described below is a single T cell receptor (beta chain) sequence and its context. This sample was taken from a study of blood T cell repertoires in COVID-19. Germline-derived CDR1 and CDR2 are MNHEY and SMNVEV (reference sequence). There are 14 residues in the CDR3. The trim removed 3 bases at V and 4 bases at J, leaving 4 bases unmatched. Libraries were prepared by immunoSEQ multiplex PCR; TCRdb keeps only in-frame clonotypes and omits some of them. The sample shows some 180,000 clones, around 83% of them seen only once. J is TRBJ2-7 and V is TRBV27; TRBD2 agrees at 9 bases. The sequencing sample was made of peripheral blood. The origin of this receptor is a woman aged 65 to 85 who had recovered from COVID-19. In nucleotides, the CDR3 is TGTGCCAGCAGTTTGGCGGGGGGGGCTTACGAGCAGTACTTC. This sequence encodes CASSLAGGAYEQYF.